This TCR beta chain was retrieved from a study of Ad26.COV2.S vaccination and SARS-CoV-2 variants. The overall study: This donor came from the COV1001 trial of Ad26.COV2.S.

From germline, CDR1 is SNHLY and CDR2 FYNNEI. The CDR3 extends over 14 amino acids. Between the trimmed V and J ends, which lost 5 bases and 2 bases, there was a span of 12 bases. Treatment noted: around 19 received Ad26.COV2.S at low or high dose, single or two shots; roughly five received placebo; per-sample allocation not given. At day 63 after the first vaccine or placebo injection, samples were drawn. Clones were sequenced by immunoSEQ multiplex PCR, and TCRdb holds only the in-frame ones, with some missing. The sample lists hundreds of thousands of clones, around 87% occurring once. This TCR was sampled from a person between 18 and 65 years old who received the Ad26.COV2.S COVID-19 vaccine or a placebo. This specimen was peripheral blood, taken in a trial of Ad26.COV2.S vaccine versus placebo. The V call is TRBV2, the J call TRBJ1-1; the D is unclear. The CDR3 DNA is TGTGCCAGCAGTTTAGACGGGGTCAACACTGAAGCTTTCTTT. Translated, it gives CASSLDGVNTEAFF.